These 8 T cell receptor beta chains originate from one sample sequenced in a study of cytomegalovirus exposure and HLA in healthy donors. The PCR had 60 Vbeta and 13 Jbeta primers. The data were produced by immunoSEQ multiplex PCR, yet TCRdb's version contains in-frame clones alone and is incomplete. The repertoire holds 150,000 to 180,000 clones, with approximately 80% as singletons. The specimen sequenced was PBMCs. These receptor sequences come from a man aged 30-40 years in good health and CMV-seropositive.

The CDR3 sequence is CASSSSMGLAGRLYEQYF. The CDR3 DNA reads as TGTGCCAGCAGTTCTTCAATGGGACTAGCGGGAAGGTTATACGAGCAGTACTTC. The V gene is TRBV25-1, the J gene TRBJ2-7; 13 bases align to TRBD2. The CDR3 covers 18 residues. The ends lost 5 bases at V and 4 bases at J; junction bases unmatched: 14. CDR1 and CDR2 from the germline V gene are MGHDK and SYGVNS.

This chain's CDR3 is CASSLARWQPRTNEKLFF. The CDR3 region has the DNA TGTGCCAGTAGTCTGGCGCGCTGGCAGCCTAGAACTAATGAAAAACTGTTTTTT. The rearrangement uses TRBV19 and TRBJ1-4, with D uncertain. This CDR3 is 18 amino acids long. Germline assignment: CDR1 LNHDA and CDR2 SQIVND (reference sequence). Between the trimmed V and J ends, which lost 5 bases and 1 base, there was a span of 20 bases.

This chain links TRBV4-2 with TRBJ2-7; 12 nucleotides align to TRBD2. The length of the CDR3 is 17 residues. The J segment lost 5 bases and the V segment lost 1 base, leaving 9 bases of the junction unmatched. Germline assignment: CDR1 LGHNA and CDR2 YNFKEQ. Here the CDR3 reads CASSQVSSGRAGDEQYF. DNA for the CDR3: TGTGCCAGCAGCCAAGTGTCTAGCGGGAGGGCTGGCGACGAGCAGTACTTC.

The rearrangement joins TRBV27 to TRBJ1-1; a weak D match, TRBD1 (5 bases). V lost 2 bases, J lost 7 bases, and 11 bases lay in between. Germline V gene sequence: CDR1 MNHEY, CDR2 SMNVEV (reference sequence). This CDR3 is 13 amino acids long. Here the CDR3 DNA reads TGTGCCAGCAGTTTAGCCCGGGGGGATGAAGCTTTCTTT. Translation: CASSLARGDEAFF.

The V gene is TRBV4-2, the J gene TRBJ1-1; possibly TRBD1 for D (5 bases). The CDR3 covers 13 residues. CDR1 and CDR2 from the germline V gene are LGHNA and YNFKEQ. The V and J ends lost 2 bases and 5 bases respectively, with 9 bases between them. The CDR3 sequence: CASSQQGQTEAFF. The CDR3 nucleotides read TGTGCCAGCAGCCAACAGGGTCAGACTGAAGCTTTCTTT.

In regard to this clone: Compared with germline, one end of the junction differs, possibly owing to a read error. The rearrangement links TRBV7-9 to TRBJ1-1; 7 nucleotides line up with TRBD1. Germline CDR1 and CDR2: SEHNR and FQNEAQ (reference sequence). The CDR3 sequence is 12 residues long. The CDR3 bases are TGTGCCAGCAGACCAGAGGGACAGATTTACTACTTT. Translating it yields CASRPEGQIYYF.

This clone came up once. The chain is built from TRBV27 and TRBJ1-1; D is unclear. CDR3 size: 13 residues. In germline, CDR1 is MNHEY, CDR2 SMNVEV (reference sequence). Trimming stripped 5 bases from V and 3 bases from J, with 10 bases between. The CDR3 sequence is CASSPDTHTEAFF. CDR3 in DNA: TGTGCCAGCAGTCCCGACACTCACACTGAAGCTTTCTTT.

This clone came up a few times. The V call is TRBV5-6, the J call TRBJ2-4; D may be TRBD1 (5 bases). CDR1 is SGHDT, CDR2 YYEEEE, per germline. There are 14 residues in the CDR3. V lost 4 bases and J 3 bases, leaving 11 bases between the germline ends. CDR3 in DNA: TGTGCCAGCAGCCCGGACACTTACAAAAACATTCAGTACTTC. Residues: CASSPDTYKNIQYF.